The 25 T cell receptor beta chains reported below all come from one sample, sequenced in a study of blood T cell repertoires in COVID-19. The protocol was immunoSEQ multiplex PCR, while the TCRdb copy is restricted to in-frame clones and leaves out a portion. This table holds about 98,000 clones, roughly 80% found once. Sample: peripheral blood. The receptor set was obtained from a man between 65 and 79 years old with active or convalescent COVID-19.

The V and J genes are TRBV6-1 and TRBJ1-1, with D perhaps TRBD1 (6 bases). The CDR3 runs 18 residues. Germline V gene data show CDR1 as MNHNS and CDR2 as SASEGT. The V end lost 0 bases, the J end lost 0 bases, and 17 bases lay between the germline ends. CDR3 protein: CASSEAPPGGSVNTEAFF. For the CDR3, the DNA is TGTGCCAGCAGTGAAGCGCCGCCGGGGGGCTCGGTGAACACTGAAGCTTTCTTT.

The chain couples TRBV5-5 to TRBJ2-7; 7 nucleotides line up with TRBD1. J was trimmed by 1 base and V by 4 bases; bases with no gene match: 5. This CDR3 contains 14 residues. Germline V gives CDR1 SGHKS, CDR2 YYEKEE (reference sequence). CDR3 sequence: CASSIGTVSYEQYF. The CDR3 DNA follows: TGTGCCAGCAGCATAGGGACAGTATCCTACGAGCAGTACTTC. The variable domain in full, with the rest retrieved from reference TRBV5-5 and TRBJ2-7, is DAGVTQSPTHLIKTRGQQVTLRCSPISGHKSVSWYQQVLGQGPQFIFQYYEKEERGRGNFPDRFSARQFPNYSSELNVNALLLGDSALYLCASSIGTVSYEQYFGPGTRLTVT.

Only a few counts were recorded for this clone. The chain carries TRBV6-2 or TRBV6-3 and TRBJ2-5; no reliable D call. The CDR3 is made up of 11 amino acids. Per germline, CDR1 MNHEY and CDR2 SVGEGT. With 3 bases removed from V and 5 bases from J, the gap between germline ends came to 4 bases. CDR3 sequence (DNA): TGTGCCAGCAGTTATCCGGAGACCCAGTACTTC. The encoded protein is CASSYPETQYF.

The chain combines TRBV6-6 with TRBJ1-2, with D unresolved. CDR3 length: 13 amino acids. Trimming shortened V by 6 bases and J by 6 bases, and 14 bases separated the two germline ends. Germline V lookup: CDR1 MNHNY, CDR2 SVGAGI (reference sequence). DNA of the CDR3: TGTGCCAGCAGAAAGGAGACTCTCCATGGCTACACCTTC. Translation gives CASRKETLHGYTF.

The chain employs TRBV6-6 and TRBJ2-7, with TRBD1 identical over 9 bases. The length of the CDR3 is 15 residues. Trimming took 5 bases from V and 4 from J; bases not matched to a gene: 9. Germline CDR1 and CDR2: MNHNY and SVGAGI (reference sequence). CDR3 in amino acids: CASSQPGQGPYEQYF. CDR3 in DNA: TGTGCCAGCAGTCAGCCGGGACAGGGCCCATACGAGCAGTACTTC.

V is TRBV2 and J is TRBJ2-1, with TRBD2 matching over 7 bases. CDR1 is SNHLY, CDR2 FYNNEI, per germline. The J segment lost 0 bases and the V segment lost 10 bases, leaving 9 bases of the junction unmatched. The CDR3 length is 15 residues. CDR3 residues: CATQGSGGSYNEQFF. Here the CDR3 DNA reads TGTGCCACCCAAGGGTCGGGGGGCTCCTACAATGAGCAGTTCTTC. The full variable domain, completed using reference TRBV2 and TRBJ2-1, is EPEVTQTPSHQVTQMGQEVILRCVPISNHLYFYWYRQILGQKVEFLVSFYNNEISEKSEIFDDQFSVERPDGSNFTLKIRSTKLEDSAMYFCATQGSGGSYNEQFFGPGTRLTVL.

The gene calls are TRBV10-1 and TRBJ1-2, with 9 bases fitting TRBD1. Germline values: CDR1 WNHNN, CDR2 SYGVQD (reference sequence). Unmatched junction bases numbered 9, after V lost 0 bases and J lost 7 bases. The length of the CDR3 is 16 residues. In DNA form, the CDR3 reads TGCGCCAGCAGTGAGTCGAACCGCCGGGACAGGGTTGGCTACACCTTC. It encodes CASSESNRRDRVGYTF.

This chain connects TRBV10-3 to TRBJ2-3, with TRBD2 identical over 16 bases. The CDR3 covers 17 residues. The junction had 8 bases not matched to a gene; V was cut back by 11 bases and J by 0 bases. Germline V gene sequence: CDR1 ENHRY, CDR2 SYGVKD. CDR3 in amino acids: CAATGTSGGGSTDTQYF. The CDR3 DNA follows: TGTGCCGCCACCGGGACTAGCGGGGGGGGTAGCACAGATACGCAGTATTTT.

V gene TRBV11-2 combines with J gene TRBJ1-4; 8 bases match TRBD1. The CDR3 length is 14 residues. In germline, CDR1 is SGHAT, CDR2 FQNNGV. Trimming cost V 5 bases and J 10 bases; bases outside gene matches: 9. DNA of the CDR3: TGTGCCAGCAGCCCGTCCCAGGGGGCGGCAAAACTGTTTTTT. It is translated as CASSPSQGAAKLFF.

This clone was detected only a few times. The chain links TRBV3-1 (or the pseudogene TRBV3-2) to TRBJ2-4, with TRBD2 matching 9 bases. Losses at the gene ends were 1 base for V and 1 base for J; bases not matched to a gene: 2. Germline assignment: CDR1 LGHDT and CDR2 YNNKEL (reference sequence). The CDR3 sequence is 16 residues long. Here the CDR3 reads CASSQVAGGAKNIQYF. Written as DNA, the CDR3 is TGTGCCAGCAGCCAAGTCGCGGGGGGGGCCAAAAACATTCAGTACTTC.

The chain carries TRBV6-4 and TRBJ2-1; TRBD1 aligns across 11 bases. The CDR3 is 14 residues long. Germline CDR1 is MRHNA and CDR2 is SNTAGT. V lost 8 bases to trimming and J lost 10 bases; unmatched junction nucleotides: 10. The CDR3 nucleotides are TGTGCCAGCGCCAGAGGACAGGGGGCCCTGGAGCAGTTCTTC. Translated, it gives CASARGQGALEQFF.

This rearrangement joins TRBV3-1 (or the pseudogene TRBV3-2) to TRBJ2-7; TRBD2 aligns across 7 bases. This CDR3 has 13 amino acids. Germline CDR1 is LGHDT and CDR2 is YNNKEL (reference sequence). V trimming: 5 bases; J trimming: 3 bases; junction bases outside the gene matches: 4. CDR3 region: CASSKTSIYEQYF. In DNA form, the CDR3 reads TGTGCCAGCAGCAAGACTAGCATCTACGAGCAGTACTTC.

This chain joins TRBV30 and TRBJ1-5; tentative D call: TRBD1 (6 bases). Germline-derived CDR1 and CDR2 are GTSNPN and SVGIG (reference sequence). The length of the CDR3 is 13 residues. Trimming took 5 bases from V and 5 from J, leaving 13 bases between them. For the CDR3, the DNA is TGTGCCTGGGGGAGGGGGACGTATCAGCCCCAGCATTTT. Its protein product is CAWGRGTYQPQHF.

The chain joins TRBV18 to TRBJ2-7; D unclear. Deletions cut 3 bases from V and 5 bases from J, with 14 bases between. This CDR3 has 14 amino acids. CDR1 KGHSH and CDR2 LQKENI come from the germline V gene. CDR3 amino acids: CASSPAAPPHEQYF. For the CDR3, the DNA is TGTGCCAGCTCACCTGCGGCCCCGCCCCACGAGCAGTACTTC.

This clone was seen a single time. The V call is TRBV18, the J call TRBJ1-1, with a tentative D call TRBD1 (6 bases). The CDR3 has 14 residues. Trimming shortened V by 0 bases and J by 4 bases, and 9 bases separated the two germline ends. Germline-derived CDR1 and CDR2 are KGHSH and LQKENI. The CDR3 DNA sequence: TGTGCCAGCTCACCACCCGGCAGGGGCACTGAAGCTTTCTTT. Its protein is CASSPPGRGTEAFF.

This clone was seen a handful of times. This chain links TRBV6-6 with TRBJ2-3; 8 positions match TRBD2. Germline CDR1 MNHNY, CDR2 SVGAGI (reference sequence). J was trimmed by 2 bases and V by 8 bases; bases with no gene match: 6. This CDR3 contains 14 residues. CDR3 nucleotides: TGTGCCAGCCAATTAGCGGGGATCACAGATACGCAGTATTTT. Protein: CASQLAGITDTQYF.

Concerning this clone: Relative to the germline gene, one junction end is altered; a read error may explain this. The chain carries TRBV5-6 and TRBJ1-2; possibly TRBD1 for D (6 bases). The V gene's germline CDR1 is SGHDT and CDR2 YYEEEE. CDR3 length: 14 residues. The DNA for the CDR3 is TGTGTCAGCAGCCCCCCCAGTGGGGGCTGGGGCTACACCTTC. Protein sequence: CVSSPPSGGWGYTF.

CDR3 bases: TGTGCCAGCAGCTTCCTTGACAGGGGTCCAGATACGCAGTATTTT. Residues: CASSFLDRGPDTQYF. The chain recombines TRBV5-4 with TRBJ2-3; TRBD1 agrees at 8 bases. V was pared by 2 bases and J by 4 bases, with 6 bases of the junction left unmatched. The CDR3 loop spans 15 amino acids. CDR1 and CDR2 from the germline V gene are SGHNT and YYREEE (reference sequence).

The chain combines TRBV20-1 with TRBJ1-5; D might be TRBD1 (6 bases). Looked up from germline, CDR1 is DFQATT and CDR2 is SNEGSKA (reference sequence). The CDR3 is 13 residues long. V was trimmed by 3 bases and J by 4 bases, leaving 10 bases between them. CDR3 sequence: CSASFQGNQPQHF. The CDR3, as DNA: TGCAGTGCTAGTTTCCAGGGGAATCAGCCCCAGCATTTT.

V is TRBV3-1 (or the pseudogene TRBV3-2) and J is TRBJ2-7, with D hard to call. This CDR3 is built from 13 residues. Germline V lookup: CDR1 LGHDT, CDR2 YNNKEL (reference sequence). Trimming pared 0 bases from V and 9 bases from J, leaving 12 bases between. The CDR3: CASSQEAGRGQYF. CDR3 coding DNA: TGTGCCAGCAGCCAAGAGGCAGGCCGTGGGCAGTACTTC.

This chain links TRBV6-5 with TRBJ2-7; 10 bases agree with TRBD2. The V segment lost 5 bases and the J segment 4 bases; nucleotides outside the gene matches: 8. The germline gives CDR1 MNHEY, CDR2 SVGAGI. The CDR3 length is 15 residues. CDR3 loop: CASSTPGLALYEQYF. The CDR3 coding sequence is TGTGCCAGCAGTACGCCGGGACTAGCGCTTTACGAGCAGTACTTC.

The chain has TRBV19 and TRBJ2-3; the D is unclear. V lost 6 bases, J lost 1 base, and 14 bases lay in between. This CDR3 is built from 15 residues. CDR1 is LNHDA, CDR2 SQIVND, per germline (reference sequence). The CDR3 is CASSIEGAGTDTQYF. DNA for the CDR3: TGTGCCAGTAGCATCGAAGGAGCTGGCACAGATACGCAGTATTTT.

J is TRBJ1-4 and V is TRBV10-3; tentatively, D is TRBD1 (5 bases). The V gene's germline CDR1 is ENHRY and CDR2 SYGVKD. Trimming left V 4 bases short and J 8 bases short, with 11 bases between. This CDR3 has 13 amino acids. The CDR3 sequence: CAISVGAEEKLFF. Written as DNA, the CDR3 is TGTGCCATCAGTGTAGGGGCCGAGGAAAAACTGTTTTTT.

CDR3 nucleotides: TGTGCCAGCAGCCAAGATTTTACGGGGGTTACTGAAGCTTTCTTT. The encoded protein is CASSQDFTGVTEAFF. The rearrangement uses TRBV4-2 and TRBJ1-1; TRBD1 might be the D (5 bases). CDR3 length equals 15 residues. Germline V lookup: CDR1 LGHNA, CDR2 YNFKEQ. Trimming shortened V by 0 bases and J by 5 bases, and 13 bases separated the two germline ends.

The J gene is TRBJ2-7, the V gene TRBV19; TRBD1 agrees at 8 bases. V gave up 4 bases and J gave up 2 bases; unmatched junction bases: 7. The CDR3 is 15 residues long. Germline-derived CDR1 and CDR2 are LNHDA and SQIVND (reference sequence). In DNA, the CDR3 is TGTGCCAGTAGTACCTCCTGGACAGGGACCTACGAGCAGTACTTC. This encodes CASSTSWTGTYEQYF.